These 31 T cell receptor beta chains share one sample of origin, sequenced in a study of sequential checkpoint blockade in melanoma. Sample treatment: randomized to nivolumab then ipilimumab (arm A) or the reverse (arm B). Clones were read by immunoSEQ multiplex PCR, and TCRdb kept only the in-frame ones, dropping some. The sample records 30,000 to 45,000 clones, 70% to 90% being singletons. The specimen comprised CD8+ T cells sorted from blood (inferred from file names), sampled from a patient given nivolumab and ipilimumab in sequence. Every receptor here comes from a human donor with melanoma.

J is TRBJ1-1 and V is TRBV28, with D unresolved. Germline-derived CDR1 and CDR2 are MDHEN and SYDVKM. The V gene lost 7 bases and the J gene lost 0 bases, with 15 bases spanning the gap. The CDR3 has 15 amino acids. The CDR3 coding sequence is TGTGCCAGCACGCCCAGGCTTAACATGAACACTGAAGCTTTCTTT. It encodes CASTPRLNMNTEAFF.

The chain joins TRBV5-1 to TRBJ2-7; a weak D match, TRBD2 (6 bases). Trimming cost V 0 bases and J 4 bases, with 14 bases left between them. This CDR3 is 15 amino acids long. CDR1 is SGHRS and CDR2 is YFSETQ in the germline V gene. As DNA, the CDR3 is TGCGCCAGCAGCTTGGGATGGGGGGAGGTATACGAGCAGTACTTC. Its protein product is CASSLGWGEVYEQYF.

The chain couples TRBV7-9 to TRBJ2-1, with TRBD2 as a possible D gene (7 bases). The V end lost 8 bases, the J end lost 9 bases, and 11 bases lay between the germline ends. CDR3 length equals 11 residues. The V gene's germline CDR1 is SEHNR and CDR2 FQNEAQ (reference sequence). As DNA, the CDR3 is TGTGCCAGCGGGGGGGCCGGTGAGCAGTTCTTC. Translated, it gives CASGGAGEQFF. Full variable domain (missing parts from reference TRBV7-9 and TRBJ2-1): DTGVSQNPRHKITKRGQNVTFRCDPISEHNRLYWYRQTLGQGPEFLTYFQNEAQLEKSRLLSDRFSAERPKGSFSTLEIQRTEQGDSAMYLCASGGAGEQFFGPGTRLTVL.

This rearrangement joins TRBV5-6 to TRBJ2-1, with a possible D match to TRBD1 (5 bases). Trimming took 4 bases from V and 6 from J, leaving 5 bases between them. This CDR3 has 11 amino acids. Germline V CDR1 and CDR2: SGHDT, YYEEEE. The CDR3 reads CASSDSNEQFF. Written as DNA, the CDR3 is TGTGCCAGCAGCGACAGCAATGAGCAGTTCTTC.

This clone was observed once. The chain uses TRBV6-6 and TRBJ2-5; 7 bases fit TRBD2. The J call may be mistaken, given a closer DNA end match to TRBJ2-7. CDR3 length equals 16 residues. CDR1 is MNHNY, CDR2 SVGAGI, per germline (reference sequence). For the CDR3, the DNA is TGTGCCAGCAGTTACTCAACCTTCCGGGAGGCCTACGAGCAGTACTTC. It specifies CASSYSTFREAYEQYF.

This rearrangement joins TRBV30 to TRBJ2-2; 7 positions match TRBD1. V lost 4 bases, J lost 2 bases, and 19 bases stayed unmatched. The V gene's germline CDR1 is GTSNPN and CDR2 SVGIG (reference sequence). The CDR3 length is 19 residues. The CDR3, as DNA: TGTGCCTGGACCCCCAGTTCCGGGACAGACCCACGAAACACCGGGGAGCTGTTTTTT. Its translation: CAWTPSSGTDPRNTGELFF.

V is TRBV6-5 and J is TRBJ1-2; the D is unclear. Germline CDR1 is MNHEY and CDR2 is SVGAGI. Trimming took 2 bases from V and 5 from J, leaving 12 bases between them. The CDR3 is 14 residues long. The DNA of the CDR3 is TGTGCCAGCAGTTACCTGACACGGACTTATGGCTACACCTTC. As protein: CASSYLTRTYGYTF.

The rearrangement links TRBV19 to TRBJ1-5; perhaps TRBD1 as D (5 bases). From germline, CDR1 is LNHDA and CDR2 SQIVND (reference sequence). V lost 1 base and J 4 bases, leaving 11 bases between the germline ends. This CDR3 region has 15 residues. CDR3 in DNA: TGTGCCAGTAGTATAGGGGCAGGGTTTAATCAGCCCCAGCATTTT. It encodes CASSIGAGFNQPQHF.

The CDR3 DNA reads TGTGCCAGCAGCTCCCTCGTAGGACTAGCGGGAGACGAGCAGTACGTC. It specifies CASSSLVGLAGDEQYV. J is TRBJ2-7 and V is TRBV7-2, with TRBD2 matching 13 bases. Germline trimming cut 4 bases from V and 5 bases from J; bases unmatched to any gene: 8. The CDR3 totals 16 residues. Germline-derived CDR1 and CDR2 are SGHTA and FQGNSA.

This rearrangement joins TRBV7-8 to TRBJ2-1; 8 positions agree with TRBD1. Trimming at V came to 5 bases and at J to 4 bases, leaving 7 bases not matched to a gene. The CDR3 runs 15 residues. The germline CDR1 and CDR2 sequences are SGHVS and FQNEAQ. The CDR3 bases are TGTGCCAGCAGCCACCGGGACAGGCTTTACAATGAGCAGTTCTTC. It translates to CASSHRDRLYNEQFF. Together with reference TRBV7-8 and TRBJ2-1, the CDR3 gives the full variable domain: GAGVSQSPRYKVAKRGQDVALRCDPISGHVSLFWYQQALGQGPEFLTYFQNEAQLDKSGLPSDRFFAERPEGSVSTLKIQRTQQEDSAVYLCASSHRDRLYNEQFFGPGTRLTVL.

V is TRBV27 and J is TRBJ2-3, with TRBD2 matching 7 bases. V lost 5 bases and J lost 3; bases outside the gene matches: 8. Germline CDR1 is MNHEY and CDR2 is SMNVEV (reference sequence). CDR3 length equals 15 residues. CDR3 protein: CASSPRGGWTDTQYF. CDR3 in DNA: TGTGCCAGCAGTCCTAGGGGAGGGTGGACAGATACGCAGTATTTT.

This chain connects TRBV19 to TRBJ2-7; D perhaps matches TRBD2 (5 bases). This CDR3 comprises 16 residues. Germline V CDR1 and CDR2: LNHDA, SQIVND (reference sequence). Between the trimmed V and J ends, which lost 5 bases and 1 base, there was a span of 18 bases. The CDR3 DNA reads TGTGCCAGTAGTTCATTGGACTCGGACCAGTCCTACGAGCAGTACTTC. Translation: CASSSLDSDQSYEQYF. The whole variable domain, remainder taken from reference TRBV19 and TRBJ2-7, is DGGITQSPKYLFRKEGQNVTLSCEQNLNHDAMYWYRQDPGQGLRLIYYSQIVNDFQKGDIAEGYSVSREKKESFPLTVTSAQKNPTAFYLCASSSLDSDQSYEQYFGPGTRLTVT.

The chain recombines TRBV19 with TRBJ2-3, with 13 bases lining up with TRBD2. Germline CDR1 and CDR2: LNHDA and SQIVND (reference sequence). The CDR3 sequence is 22 residues long. The V segment lost 5 bases and the J segment 2 bases; nucleotides outside the gene matches: 22. DNA of the CDR3: TGTGCCAGTAGTGTTATCCCCTGGACTAGCGGGAGATTGGTGTCCGCCACAGATACGCAGTATTTT. Protein product: CASSVIPWTSGRLVSATDTQYF.

J is TRBJ2-1 and V is TRBV6-1; a weak D match, TRBD2 (5 bases). The CDR3 is 15 amino acids. V was cut by 5 bases and J by 0 bases, with 11 bases left in between. Germline CDR1 is MNHNS and CDR2 is SASEGT. CDR3 sequence (DNA): TGTGCCAGCAGTCACGGGAAGAGCTCCTACAATGAGCAGTTCTTC. This sequence encodes CASSHGKSSYNEQFF.

The rearrangement joins TRBV6-5 to TRBJ2-7, with TRBD1 matching 9 bases. Trimming removed 6 bases from V and 3 bases from J; junction bases left unmatched: 0. CDR1 MNHEY and CDR2 SVGAGI come from the germline V gene. This CDR3 is built from 12 residues. Here the CDR3 DNA reads TGTGCCAGCAGGACAGGGGGCTACGAGCAGTACTTC. This translates into CASRTGGYEQYF.

The V gene is TRBV5-1, the J gene TRBJ2-7; 7 bases match TRBD2. Germline V gene sequence: CDR1 SGHRS, CDR2 YFSETQ. The CDR3 is 13 amino acids. Trimming at V came to 1 base and at J to 3 bases, leaving 1 base not matched to a gene. The CDR3 sequence is CASSLSSGYEQYF. The CDR3 region has the DNA TGCGCCAGCAGCTTGTCTAGCGGCTACGAGCAGTACTTC.

The chain links TRBV13 to TRBJ2-3; possibly TRBD2 for D (5 bases). This CDR3 spans 14 amino acids. The V end lost 3 bases, the J end lost 4 bases, and 11 bases lay between the germline ends. Per the germline V gene, CDR1 is PRHDT and CDR2 is FYEKMQ (reference sequence). The CDR3 here is CASSLIGIPDTQYF. CDR3 nucleotides: TGTGCCAGCAGCTTGATCGGGATCCCAGATACGCAGTATTTT.

This chain joins TRBV28 and TRBJ2-1; 13 nucleotides align to TRBD2. There are 17 residues in the CDR3. The germline CDR1 and CDR2 sequences are MDHEN and SYDVKM. Losses at the gene ends were 6 bases for V and 4 bases for J; bases not matched to a gene: 9. This chain's CDR3 is CASSAGTSGMSYNEQFF. The CDR3 bases are TGTGCCAGCAGCGCCGGGACTAGCGGGATGAGTTACAATGAGCAGTTCTTC.

CDR3 coding DNA: TGTGCCAGTAGTCGACAGTCATCCTACAATGAGCAGTTCTTC. It codes for CASSRQSSYNEQFF. V usage is TRBV19 and J usage is TRBJ2-1; a possible D gene is TRBD1 (5 bases). Per germline, CDR1 LNHDA and CDR2 SQIVND (reference sequence). Trimming removed 5 bases from V and 1 base from J, with 9 bases in between. CDR3 size: 14 residues.

The J gene is TRBJ2-7, the V gene TRBV2; the match to TRBD1 covers 7 bases. The V segment lost 6 bases and the J segment 2 bases; nucleotides outside the gene matches: 10. The CDR3 sequence is 15 residues long. CDR1 is SNHLY and CDR2 is FYNNEI in the germline V gene. CDR3 nucleotide sequence: TGTGCCAGCAGCACGACAGGGAGTAGCGCCTACGAGCAGTACGTC. Translation: CASSTTGSSAYEQYV.

The chain carries TRBV5-6 and TRBJ2-1; tentative D call: TRBD2 (7 bases). The CDR3 extends over 14 amino acids. Germline CDR1 reads SGHDT; CDR2 reads YYEEEE. The V end was cut by 7 bases, the J end by 8 bases, with 19 bases between. The CDR3: CASLRGGGGYEQFF. The CDR3 bases are TGTGCCAGCTTACGAGGGGGGGGCGGCTATGAGCAGTTCTTC.

The V gene is TRBV5-8, the J gene TRBJ2-1; D remains ambiguous. Germline CDR1 SGHTS, CDR2 YDEGEE. Between the trimmed V and J ends, which lost 0 bases and 6 bases, there was a span of 4 bases. CDR3 length equals 12 residues. The CDR3 loop reads CASSLVLNEQFF. The CDR3, as DNA: TGTGCCAGCAGCTTGGTTCTCAATGAGCAGTTCTTC.

V is TRBV30 and J is TRBJ1-1; TRBD1 might be the D (6 bases). Trimming took 0 bases from V and 6 from J, leaving 11 bases between them. There are 13 residues in the CDR3. From germline, CDR1 is GTSNPN and CDR2 SVGIG (reference sequence). This CDR3 is CAWSVSQGAEAFF. DNA of the CDR3: TGTGCCTGGAGTGTATCACAGGGCGCTGAAGCTTTCTTT. Complete variable domain (other parts from reference TRBV30 and TRBJ1-1): SQTIHQWPATLVQPVGSPLSLECTVEGTSNPNLYWYRQAAGRGLQLLFYSVGIGQISSEVPQNLSASRPQDRQFILSSKKLLLSDSGFYLCAWSVSQGAEAFFGQGTRLTVV.

The V and J genes are TRBV6-5 and TRBJ1-1; D gene unclear. Trimming cost V 4 bases and J 2 bases, with 11 bases left between them. The CDR3 has 14 amino acids. The V gene's germline CDR1 is MNHEY and CDR2 SVGAGI. For the CDR3, the DNA is TGTGCCAGCAGTTTCACCACACCTAACACTGAAGCTTTCTTT. It translates to CASSFTTPNTEAFF.

This chain connects TRBV11-2 to TRBJ2-7; possible D gene TRBD2, 5 bases. V lost 2 bases to trimming and J lost 7 bases, with 18 bases between them. The CDR3 runs to 15 residues. Germline V CDR1 and CDR2: SGHAT, FQNNGV. This CDR3 reads CASSLSPGPGSEQYF. The CDR3 region has the DNA TGTGCCAGCAGCTTATCCCCGGGTCCGGGGAGTGAGCAGTACTTC. The full variable domain, its missing parts supplied by reference TRBV11-2 and TRBJ2-7, is EAGVAQSPRYKIIEKRQSVAFWCNPISGHATLYWYQQILGQGPKLLIQFQNNGVVDDSQLPKDRFSAERLKGVDSTLKIQPAKLEDSAVYLCASSLSPGPGSEQYFGPGTRLTVT.

The genes are TRBV10-3 and TRBJ2-3, with D maybe TRBD1 (5 bases). This CDR3 spans 13 amino acids. V dropped 4 bases and J dropped 6 bases, with 11 bases sitting between them. Germline V lookup: CDR1 ENHRY, CDR2 SYGVKD. CDR3 loop: CAISGQGTDTQYF. The CDR3, as DNA: TGTGCCATCAGTGGTCAGGGAACCGATACGCAGTATTTT.

The chain links TRBV19 to TRBJ2-2; D is perhaps TRBD1 (5 bases). V shed 3 bases and J shed 5 bases, with 13 bases lying between them. Per germline, CDR1 LNHDA and CDR2 SQIVND (reference sequence). The CDR3 runs 15 residues. In DNA, the CDR3 is TGTGCCAGTAGTATGCCTGGCAGGGCAACCGGGGAGCTGTTTTTT. This sequence encodes CASSMPGRATGELFF.

The chain uses TRBV18 and TRBJ2-5, with 10 bases identical to TRBD1. With 3 bases clipped from V and 4 bases from J, the junction kept 5 bases outside the gene matches. The CDR3 totals 15 residues. Looked up from germline, CDR1 is KGHSH and CDR2 is LQKENI. The CDR3 region is CASSPTGGEGETQYF. The CDR3 DNA reads as TGTGCCAGCTCACCGACAGGGGGCGAGGGAGAGACCCAGTACTTC.

V and J are TRBV7-2 and TRBJ2-7, with TRBD1 as a possible D gene (6 bases). Germline V CDR1 and CDR2: SGHTA, FQGNSA. The CDR3 length is 19 residues. The V end was cut by 2 bases, the J end by 3 bases, with 26 bases between. In DNA form, the CDR3 reads TGTGCCAGCAGCTTAAGGGGGATCACACAGGGTTCAGGGAGCTACGAGCAGTACTTC. Its protein product is CASSLRGITQGSGSYEQYF.

J is TRBJ1-5 and V is TRBV27; D may be TRBD1 (5 bases). This CDR3 is built from 14 residues. Trimming pared 4 bases from V and 4 bases from J, leaving 11 bases between. The germline V gene has CDR1 MNHEY and CDR2 SMNVEV (reference sequence). The CDR3 DNA reads TGTGCCAGCAGTTGGAGCGGGGGTAATCAGCCCCAGCATTTT. As protein: CASSWSGGNQPQHF.

The V and J genes are TRBV27 and TRBJ2-3; the D is unclear. The CDR3 has 16 residues. Germline loops: CDR1 MNHEY, CDR2 SMNVEV (reference sequence). The V end was cut by 3 bases, the J end by 4 bases, with 17 bases between. CDR3 protein: CASSFHPRGVPDTQYF. The CDR3 region has the DNA TGTGCCAGCAGTTTTCATCCTAGAGGTGTCCCAGATACGCAGTATTTT.